This TCR beta chain derives from a study of T cells in narcolepsy. Whole-study context: Healthy controls were enrolled alongside patients with narcolepsy type 1 or type 2.

Method: immunoSEQ multiplex PCR; TCRdb's copy keeps in-frame clones and lacks some. The sample consists of roughly 40,000 clones, around 82% of them appearing once. To note about this clone: Its matching antigen is unknown.

Whole-study findings and limits: Healthy controls reportedly lacked the autoreactive clonotypes serially found in patients' blood.

Sample: CD45RA- memory CD4+ T cells from PBMCs. The clonotype originates from a human donor with narcolepsy.

The CDR3 nucleotides read TGTGCCAGCACCCAGCGGGGGACCGGGACCCAGTACTTC. This gives the protein CASTQRGTGTQYF. J is TRBJ2-5 and V is TRBV7-2; 8 bases map to TRBD2. V was pared by 7 bases and J by 7 bases, with 8 bases of the junction left unmatched. The CDR3 covers 13 residues. Looked up from germline, CDR1 is SGHTA and CDR2 is FQGNSA. Full variable domain (remainder filled in from reference TRBV7-2 and TRBJ2-5): GAGVSQSPSNKVTEKGKDVELRCDPISGHTALYWYRQSLGQGLEFLIYFQGNSAPDKSGLPSDRFSAERTGGSVSTLTIQRTQQEDSAVYLCASTQRGTGTQYFGPGTRLLVL.